Each of the 11 T cell receptor beta chains below was sequenced from the same sample in a study of blood T cells in healthy people across ages. The second PCR ran about 6 to 12 cycles with a sample-barcoded 5' primer and J-beta primers. TCRdb analysed the 5' RACE reads with MiXCR anew, one entry per CDR3 protein. The repertoire holds around 750,000 distinct CDR3 sequences, roughly 50% seen once, with 41% in the top ten. What was sequenced was blood. Receptors originate from a man of 80 years or more in good health.

The rearrangement links TRBV7-9 to TRBJ2-1; 8 bases are a match to TRBD1. The better agreement between TRBJ2-7 and the DNA end casts doubt on the J call. Per the germline V gene, CDR1 is SEHNR and CDR2 is FQNEAQ (reference sequence). The CDR3 is 17 residues long. The CDR3 DNA is TGTGCCAGCAGGGGAGACAGGGGTGTAAGCTCCTACAATGAGCAGTACTTC. This sequence encodes CASRGDRGVSSYNEQYF.

This clonotype was recorded once. J is TRBJ2-5 and V is TRBV7-6; 8 nucleotides agree with TRBD2. The CDR3 is made up of 14 amino acids. Germline V gives CDR1 SGHVS, CDR2 FNYEAQ. The junction had 5 bases not matched to a gene; V was cut back by 1 base and J by 7 bases. CDR3 region: CASSLDFLAGTQYF. CDR3 nucleotides: TGTGCCAGCAGCTTAGACTTCCTAGCGGGGACCCAGTACTTC.

CDR3 nucleotides: TGTGCCAGCAGCTTAGCGGAGGCCTACGAGCAGTACTTC. Amino acids: CASSLAEAYEQYF. The chain links TRBV7-9 to TRBJ2-7, with a tentative D call TRBD2 (5 bases). This CDR3 spans 13 amino acids. Trimming took 0 bases from V and 2 from J, leaving 5 bases between them. Germline V CDR1 and CDR2: SEHNR, FQNEAQ (reference sequence). Complete variable domain (other parts from reference TRBV7-9 and TRBJ2-7): DTGVSQNPRHKITKRGQNVTFRCDPISEHNRLYWYRQTLGQGPEFLTYFQNEAQLEKSRLLSDRFSAERPKGSFSTLEIQRTEQGDSAMYLCASSLAEAYEQYFGPGTRLTVT.

Only a few counts were recorded for this clonotype. This chain connects TRBV29-1 to TRBJ2-7; D gene uncertain. The CDR3 spans 13 residues. The V end lost 7 bases, the J end lost 0 bases, and 13 bases lay between the germline ends. CDR1 is SQVTM, CDR2 ANQGSEA, per germline. The CDR3 loop is CSGKTASSYEQYF. The CDR3 nucleotides read TGCAGCGGAAAGACTGCCAGCTCCTACGAGCAGTACTTC.

This clonotype was seen a single time. The V and J genes are TRBV6-5 and TRBJ1-2; no definite D call. Trimming removed 5 bases at V and 6 bases at J, with 19 bases between. The CDR3 has 15 amino acids. The germline CDR1 and CDR2 sequences are MNHEY and SVGAGI. CDR3: CASSTPYQLPNGYTF. DNA of the CDR3: TGTGCCAGCAGTACCCCTTATCAACTCCCCAATGGCTACACCTTC.

V gene TRBV6-1 combines with J gene TRBJ1-6, with D uncertain. CDR3 length: 12 residues. V gave up 8 bases and J gave up 5 bases, with 7 bases separating them. Germline loops: CDR1 MNHNS, CDR2 SASEGT. The CDR3 DNA is TGTGCCAGCGGGCAGGATAATTCACCCCTCCACTTT. As protein: CASGQDNSPLHF.

This clonotype was recorded a few times. J is TRBJ2-7 and V is TRBV9, with D perhaps TRBD2 (6 bases). CDR1 and CDR2 (germline): SGDLS, YYNGEE. V lost 1 base, J lost 6 bases, and 14 bases lay in between. This CDR3 contains 14 residues. Written as DNA, the CDR3 is TGTGCCAGCAGCGTATTACAGGCCGGGGGCGAGCAGTACTTC. Its protein product is CASSVLQAGGEQYF.

This clonotype was counted ten times or more. This chain links TRBV4-2 with TRBJ2-5; D is unclear. The ends were cut back, 0 bases at V and 5 bases at J, with 7 bases in the middle. CDR1 and CDR2 (germline): LGHNA, YNFKEQ. The CDR3 has 13 residues. The CDR3 sequence: CASSQDRRETQYF. The CDR3, as DNA: TGTGCCAGCAGCCAAGACCGTAGGGAGACCCAGTACTTC.

This clonotype was seen more than once but under ten times. This rearrangement joins TRBV21-1 to TRBJ2-5; TRBD2 is the table's D call and was not checked against the DNA. TRBV21-1 is designated a pseudogene. CDR3 size: 15 residues. CDR3 sequence (DNA): TGTGCCAGCGGGCGTCCCGACAGCGGGAAGGAGACCCAGTACTTC. Protein: CASGRPDSGKETQYF.

This clonotype was seen only a few times. This chain joins TRBV29-1 and TRBJ2-7; 8 positions agree with TRBD1. Germline CDR1 reads SQVTM; CDR2 reads ANQGSEA. Germline trimming cut 5 bases from V and 5 bases from J; bases unmatched to any gene: 8. This CDR3 is built from 13 residues. The CDR3 reads CSVRADRGDEQYF. DNA for the CDR3: TGCAGCGTTCGAGCCGACAGGGGCGACGAGCAGTACTTC.

This chain joins TRBV11-2 and TRBJ2-7, with 9 bases that match TRBD1. This CDR3 comprises 18 residues. Trimming at V came to 4 bases and at J to 3 bases, leaving 16 bases not matched to a gene. Per germline, CDR1 SGHAT and CDR2 FQNNGV. CDR3 in DNA: TGTGCCAGCAGCTACAAGCCACTTTGGGGACAGGGTTTCTACGAGCAGTACTTC. Amino acid sequence: CASSYKPLWGQGFYEQYF.